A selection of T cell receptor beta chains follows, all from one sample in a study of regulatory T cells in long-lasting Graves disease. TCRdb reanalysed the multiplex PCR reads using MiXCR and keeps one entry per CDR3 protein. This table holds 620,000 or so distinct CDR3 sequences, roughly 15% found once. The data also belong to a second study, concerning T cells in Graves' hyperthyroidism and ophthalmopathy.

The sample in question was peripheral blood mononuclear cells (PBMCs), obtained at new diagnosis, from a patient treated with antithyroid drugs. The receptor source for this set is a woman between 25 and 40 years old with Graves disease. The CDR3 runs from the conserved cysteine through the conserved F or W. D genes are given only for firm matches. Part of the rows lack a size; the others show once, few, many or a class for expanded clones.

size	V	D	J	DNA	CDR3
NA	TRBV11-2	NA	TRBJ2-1	TGTGCCAGCAGCCCGCAAACGGGGGACTCCCCGCTTTGGTATGAGCAGTTCTTC	CASSPQTGDSPLWYEQFF
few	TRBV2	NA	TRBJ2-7	TGTGCCAGCAGTGATTTGGCAGACGAGCAGTACTTC	CASSDLADEQYF
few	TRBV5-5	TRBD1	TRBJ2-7	TGTGCCAGCAGCTCCCGCCGGGACAGGGGGCTTTCCGAGCAGTACTTC	CASSSRRDRGLSEQYF
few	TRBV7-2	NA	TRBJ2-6	TGTGCCAGCAGCTTAGACATGACTGGGGCCAACGTCCTGACTTTC	CASSLDMTGANVLTF
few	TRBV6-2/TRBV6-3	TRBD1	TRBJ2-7	TGTGCCAGCAAGGTCGGACAGGCGACCTACGAGCAGTACTTC	CASKVGQATYEQYF
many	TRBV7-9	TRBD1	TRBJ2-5	TGTGCCAGCAGCTCGGGACAGGTTCGCCCATACTTGGAGACCCAGTACTTC	CASSSGQVRPYLETQYF
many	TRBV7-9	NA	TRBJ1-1	TGTGCCAGCAGCGATCAACCCGTGAACACTGAAGCTTTCTTT	CASSDQPVNTEAFF
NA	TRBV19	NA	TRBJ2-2	TGTGCCAGTACCAACCTTTTGGGGGTCACAAGTGGTCCCGGGGAGCTGTTTTTT	CASTNLLGVTSGPGELFF
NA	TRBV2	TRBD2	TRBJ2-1	TGTGCCAGCAGCCAGGGACTAGCACGGTTCTTC	CASSQGLARFF
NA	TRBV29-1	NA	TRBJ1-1	TGCAGCGTTAGAAAAGGACGGTGGACTGAAGCTTTCTTT	CSVRKGRWTEAFF